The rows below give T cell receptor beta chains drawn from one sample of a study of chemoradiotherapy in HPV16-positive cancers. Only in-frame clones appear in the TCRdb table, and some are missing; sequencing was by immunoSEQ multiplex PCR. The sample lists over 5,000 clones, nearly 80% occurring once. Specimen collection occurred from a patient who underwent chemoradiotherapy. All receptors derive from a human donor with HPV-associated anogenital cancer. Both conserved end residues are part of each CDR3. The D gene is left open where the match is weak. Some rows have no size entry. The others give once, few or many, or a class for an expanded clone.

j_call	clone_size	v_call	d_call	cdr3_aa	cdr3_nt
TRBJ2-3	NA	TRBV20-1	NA	CSAPRADTQYF	TGCAGTGCTCCACGGGCCGATACGCAGTATTTT
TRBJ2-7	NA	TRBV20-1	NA	CSATRGTEQYF	TGCAGTGCTACCAGGGGAACCGAGCAGTACTTC
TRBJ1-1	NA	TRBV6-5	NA	CASEGRTQPNTEAFF	TGTGCCAGCGAAGGGAGAACACAACCGAACACTGAAGCTTTCTTT
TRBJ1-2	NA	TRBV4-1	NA	CASRGFHGPYGYTF	TGCGCCAGCAGGGGGTTCCATGGACCCTATGGCTACACCTTC
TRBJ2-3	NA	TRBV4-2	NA	CASSLGHTGAGDTQYF	TGTGCCAGCAGCCTTGGGCACACGGGGGCCGGAGATACGCAGTATTTT
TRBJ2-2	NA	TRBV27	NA	CASSTGETGELFF	TGTGCCAGCAGTACCGGAGAGACCGGGGAGCTGTTTTTT
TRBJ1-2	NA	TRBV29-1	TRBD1	CSVPSQGVNYGYTF	TGCAGCGTCCCGTCCCAGGGGGTAAACTATGGCTACACCTTC
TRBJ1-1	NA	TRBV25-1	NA	CASSGTWLNTEAFF	TGTGCCAGCAGTGGCACATGGTTGAACACTGAAGCTTTCTTT
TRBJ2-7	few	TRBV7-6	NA	CASSPDASTYEQYF	TGTGCCAGCAGCCCAGACGCAAGCACCTACGAGCAGTACTTC
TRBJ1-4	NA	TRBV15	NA	CATSSGGRDNEKLFF	TGTGCCACCAGCAGCGGGGGCAGGGATAATGAAAAACTGTTTTTT
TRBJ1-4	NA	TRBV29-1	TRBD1	CSGGGGWDEKLFF	TGCAGCGGGGGAGGGGGCTGGGATGAAAAACTGTTTTTT
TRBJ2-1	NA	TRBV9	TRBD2	CASSPWVSGLAYNEQFF	TGTGCCAGCAGCCCGTGGGTCTCGGGACTAGCCTACAATGAGCAGTTCTTC
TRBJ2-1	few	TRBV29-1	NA	CSGGRGGLFNEQFF	TGCAGCGGAGGCCGCGGTGGGTTGTTCAATGAGCAGTTCTTC
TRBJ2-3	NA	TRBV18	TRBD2	CASSPYIGTSGVVDTQYF	TGTGCCAGCTCACCATATATCGGGACTAGCGGGGTTGTAGATACGCAGTATTTT
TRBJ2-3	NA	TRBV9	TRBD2	CASSVLAGGVTDTQYF	TGTGCCAGCAGCGTCCTAGCGGGGGGTGTGACAGATACGCAGTATTTT
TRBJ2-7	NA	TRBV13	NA	CASSLGTMGWSEQYF	TGTGCCAGCAGCTTAGGCACGATGGGGTGGAGCGAGCAGTACTTC
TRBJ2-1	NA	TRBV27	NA	CASSVRDNYNEQFF	TGTGCCAGCAGTGTCCGGGACAATTACAATGAGCAGTTCTTC
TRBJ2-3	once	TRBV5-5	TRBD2	CASSWDYTDTQYF	TGTGCCAGCAGCTGGGACTACACAGATACGCAGTATTTT